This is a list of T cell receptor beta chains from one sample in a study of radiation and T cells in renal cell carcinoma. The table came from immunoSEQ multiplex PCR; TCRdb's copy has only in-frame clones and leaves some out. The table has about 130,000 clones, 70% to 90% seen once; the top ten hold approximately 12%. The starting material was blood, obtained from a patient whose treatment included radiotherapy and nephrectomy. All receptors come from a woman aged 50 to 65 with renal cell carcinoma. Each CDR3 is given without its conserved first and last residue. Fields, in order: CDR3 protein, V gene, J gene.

ASSLRSATNEKLF,TRBV5-6,TRBJ1-4
ASSETTVQETQY,TRBV6-1,TRBJ2-5
ASSYSLGNTIY,TRBV6-5,TRBJ1-3
SVEEHYEQY,TRBV29-1,TRBJ2-7
ASSGDFNQPQH,TRBV2,TRBJ1-5
ASGPGQLRYGYT,TRBV9,TRBJ1-2
ASSFSGGAETQY,TRBV7-2,TRBJ2-5
ASSIGGSRGGTEAF,TRBV19,TRBJ1-1
ASSSQVSFGNEQF,TRBV5-1,TRBJ2-1
ASSFKSGSYGYT,TRBV5-6,TRBJ1-2
ASGPRTVNTGELF,TRBV12-5,TRBJ2-2
ASSTRFATNEKLF,TRBV19,TRBJ1-4
VSSYTSGAGELF,TRBV7-9,TRBJ2-2
ASSSVRNTEAF,TRBV5-6,TRBJ1-1
ATLEGTAGKLF,TRBV6-5,TRBJ1-4
ASSESTSGNPYEQY,TRBV6-1,TRBJ2-7
ASSSGGRNTIY,TRBV11-2,TRBJ1-3
ASIRTGTGEYEQF,TRBV5-8,TRBJ2-1
ASSLDNFLNTIY,TRBV7-8,TRBJ1-3
ASSGPAGAETQY,TRBV7-9,TRBJ2-5
ASSQITYNRVPAEAF,TRBV4-1,TRBJ1-1
ASSLANRANTEAF,TRBV5-1,TRBJ1-1
ASSQMAGSHGYT,TRBV19,TRBJ1-2
ASRMDRAGANVLT,TRBV6-5,TRBJ2-6
ASSRGDEKLF,TRBV25-1,TRBJ1-4
ASATTGDYGYT,TRBV6-1,TRBJ1-2
ASSWGTGTYEQY,TRBV5-6,TRBJ2-7
ASSLGQLGNTIY,TRBV28,TRBJ1-3
ATSRDQGDEQY,TRBV15,TRBJ2-7
ASSSSGYEQY,TRBV5-6,NA
ASSPRTDSNQPQH,TRBV18,TRBJ1-5
ASSARFGQDTEAF,TRBV7-9,TRBJ1-1
ASKITGELF,TRBV6-1,TRBJ2-2
ASSPRPWGGTKNIQY,TRBV18,TRBJ2-4
ASSVGFTDYGYT,TRBV19,TRBJ1-2
ASSIHPGGEQY,TRBV7-2,TRBJ2-7
ASSNLGTGNTGELF,TRBV18,TRBJ2-2
ASSPTGSIEAF,TRBV7-9,TRBJ1-1
ASRVTLLQETQY,TRBV2,TRBJ2-5
ASRGGDRTYGYT,TRBV6-6,TRBJ1-2
ASSATHRTGVYNSPLH,TRBV9,TRBJ1-6
ASSIQALGSYEQY,TRBV6-1,TRBJ2-7
ASRTGGENTIY,TRBV6-5,TRBJ1-3
ASSLWAASGGELF,TRBV5-1,TRBJ2-2
ASSYSRGGAMGGYT,TRBV6-5,TRBJ1-2
SASGAYEQY,TRBV20-1,TRBJ2-7
ASSSQGALNTGELF,TRBV5-1,TRBJ2-2
ASSFPSTDEQF,TRBV5-6,TRBJ2-1
ASSTRDRGVYEQF,TRBV5-1,TRBJ2-1
SVHPSGGAGEQF,TRBV29-1,TRBJ2-1
ASSLYPGNTEAF,TRBV7-3,TRBJ1-1
ASSERRVVDYGYT,TRBV6-1,TRBJ1-2
ASSVNPRDRGRKTQY,TRBV9,TRBJ2-5